This T cell receptor (beta chain) is drawn from a study of shared clonotypes between healthy human individuals (dated by TCRdb to the early 2020s). Broadly, across the study: A few men and a couple of women, aged 18 to 49 years, made up the cohort. To increase sequencing depth and limit assay-specific biases, different laboratories used diverse techniques to prepare libraries and sequence TCR repertoires. Leukapheresis yielded between about 0.8 and 9.5 billion PBMCs per donor. To estimate repertoire size and how much clonotypes are shared between individuals, the study performed deep sequencing of blood TCR repertoires from 4 to 6 healthy adults. For each donor, three plates each were used for CD4 naive and CD4 memory, two plates were used for CD8 naive, and one plate was used for CD8 memory.

Beyond this particular receptor, the publication reports: Sampling was restricted to blood, and TCR repertoires in tissue are likely to differ from TCR repertoires in blood. Even with the large sequencing depth, rarefaction of the sorted-subset datasets indicated that sequencing was incomplete. Compared with non-shared clonotypes, clonotypes shared by all four sorted-subset donors had higher generation probabilities. When four donors were compared, the shared fraction of clonotypes was roughly 5% for naive CD4, 3.5% for naive CD8, 2.3% for memory CD4, and 0.3% to 0.5% for memory CD8. Based on pairwise subsampling, the degree of clonotype sharing among donors was expected to be affected by sequencing depth. Larger estimated clonotype richness was generally found for naive subsets than for memory subsets. Because the study included a small number of donors, the genetic and exposure-history diversity represented was limited.

Remarks on this clone: This receptor's antigen is unknown. No per-base quality is available; no much larger clone lies one base away.

Sequences SGHKS (CDR1) and YYEKEE (CDR2) are obtained from the germline V gene (reference sequence). The cysteine opens and the phenylalanine closes a CDR3 of 14 amino acids. CDR3 DNA only is kept here, 42 bases in frame from base 1. Ends trimmed: V by 1 base, J by 5 bases; bases unmatched to a gene: 4. Using the deep immunoSEQ assay, TCR CDR3 regions were amplified from genomic DNA by multiplex PCR. Genomic DNA extracted from each cell subset was distributed evenly over all wells of several immunoSEQ 96-well plates, and each plate served as one replicate. For sorted subsets, each replicate PCR was loaded with 200 ng genomic DNA, equivalent to about 30,000 T cell genomes. The purified libraries were quantified using a Qubit 3.0 fluorometer, sized with a Bioanalyzer 2100, and then quantified again using the KAPA Library Quantification kit. Every immunoSEQ 96-well plate was sequenced on a dedicated single-read 150-cycle Illumina NextSeq 550 flow cell. The original pipeline was this. Because only junctional sequences without quality scores were contained in the immunoSEQ output, filtering matching that applied to full-length reads could not be performed. Sequences were annotated with PyIR, a Python wrapper for IgBLAST v1.9, using IMGT germline references to assign V/J genes and CDR3. Reads were removed for weak V/J assignments (E-value above 1e-6), missing CDR3, stop codons, out-of-frame junctions, or ambiguous translated residues. V3J clonotypes were defined as sequences sharing the same inferred V gene, J gene, and CDR3 amino acid sequence. Percentage overlap between repertoires was computed as shared unique clonotypes divided by the size of the smaller repertoire. RTK rarefaction, the Chao1 estimator, and Recon v2.1 estimates of unobserved clonotypes were used to assess repertoire richness. For all TCRbeta clonotypes obtained by the gDNA method from a few donors, generation probabilities were computed with OLGA. This immuneACCESS table, as held by TCRdb, lists in-frame sequences with V and J called but not all clones. Of the missing ones, under half trace to an unresolved V gene in checked studies; the others have no known cause. The V and J calls and clone size come from that table; D and trimming were worked out from the DNA. For this sample the table gives around 940,000 clones, of which approximately 76% were detected only once. Together, the top ten hold about 1.5% of the sample.

The donors were healthy, HIV-negative adults with no recently reported acute infections or vaccinations. Every donor was a Caucasian adult living in Nashville, Tennessee, USA. CD4+ T cells were enriched by magnetic negative selection; naive cells were then positively selected on CD45RA, and the negative fraction formed the memory subset. After blood collection by leukapheresis, PBMCs were isolated using Ficoll-Histopaque density gradient centrifugation and then cryopreserved in the vapor phase of liquid nitrogen. Analytical flow cytometry was used to check the purity and quantity of every magnetically sorted T cell population. Genomic DNA was isolated from each sorted fraction and quantified by UV absorbance on a Nanodrop 2000c.

This chain joins TRBV5-5 to TRBJ2-5, with TRBD1 identical over 8 junction bases. The TCR sequence derives from a man aged 18 to 30 in good health. What was sequenced was memory CD4+ T cells sorted from blood. According to the study, the label for this sample's cell subset or site signals: CD45RA-negative fraction. This receptor has the CDR3 CASSLQGALETQYF. The DNA is TGTGCCAGCAGCTTGCAGGGGGCGTTGGAGACCCAGTACTTC.